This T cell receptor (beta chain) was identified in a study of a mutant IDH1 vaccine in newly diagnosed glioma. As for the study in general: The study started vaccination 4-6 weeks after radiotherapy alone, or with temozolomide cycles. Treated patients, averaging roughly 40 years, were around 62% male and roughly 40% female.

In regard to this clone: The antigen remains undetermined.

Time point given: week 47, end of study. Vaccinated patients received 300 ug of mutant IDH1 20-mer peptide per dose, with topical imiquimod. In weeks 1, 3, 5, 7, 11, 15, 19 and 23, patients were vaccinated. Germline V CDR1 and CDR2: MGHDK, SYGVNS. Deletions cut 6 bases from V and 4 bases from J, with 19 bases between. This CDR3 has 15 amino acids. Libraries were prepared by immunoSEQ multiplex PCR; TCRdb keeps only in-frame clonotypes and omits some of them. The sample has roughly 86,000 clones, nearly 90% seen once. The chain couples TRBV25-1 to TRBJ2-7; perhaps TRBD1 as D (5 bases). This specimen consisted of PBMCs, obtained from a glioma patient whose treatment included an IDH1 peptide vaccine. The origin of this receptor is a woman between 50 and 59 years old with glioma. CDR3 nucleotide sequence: TGTGCCAGCAGGGCTCTAGGGGTAGAGCCTTACGAGCAGTACTTC. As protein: CASRALGVEPYEQYF.